These 21 T cell receptor beta chains came from one sample sequenced in a study of STAT5B mutations in CD4+ large granular lymphocyte leukemia. Sequencing was performed with immunoSEQ multiplex PCR; in TCRdb, only in-frame clones are kept and a portion is missing. The table has around 2,000 clones, more than 75% seen once. Sequencing used PBMCs. All receptors come from a woman between 70 and 85 years old with CD4+ T-cell large granular lymphocyte leukemia.

The CDR3 DNA sequence: TGTGCCAGCAAGGGCCCTGACGGGGCCAATTTCTATGGCTACACCTTC. It encodes CASKGPDGANFYGYTF. The chain links TRBV27 to TRBJ1-2, with a weak D call TRBD1 (5 bases). The CDR3 is made up of 16 amino acids. V lost 7 bases, J lost 4 bases, and 22 bases lay in between. Looked up from germline, CDR1 is MNHEY and CDR2 is SMNVEV (reference sequence).

The chain couples TRBV7-9 to TRBJ1-3; perhaps TRBD1 as D (5 bases). The CDR3 runs 15 residues. Trimming left V 2 bases short and J 0 bases short, with 8 bases between. The germline CDR1 and CDR2 sequences are SEHNR and FQNEAQ (reference sequence). The CDR3 here is CASSLLRDSGNTIYF. The CDR3 bases are TGTGCCAGCAGCTTACTCAGGGACTCTGGAAACACCATATATTTT.

This chain links TRBV19 with TRBJ2-3, with D possibly being TRBD2 (6 bases). This CDR3 contains 15 residues. V was shortened by 5 bases and J by 2 bases, with 14 bases between the two germline ends. Germline V gene sequence: CDR1 LNHDA, CDR2 SQIVND (reference sequence). The chain's CDR3 is CASSAVASDTDTQYF. In DNA, the CDR3 is TGTGCCAGTAGTGCCGTGGCTAGCGACACAGATACGCAGTATTTT.

The rearrangement joins TRBV9 to TRBJ2-7; D is perhaps TRBD1 or TRBD2 (5 bases each). Germline-derived CDR1 and CDR2 are SGDLS and YYNGEE. This CDR3 has 14 residues. Trimming stripped 0 bases from V and 5 bases from J, with 12 bases between. The CDR3 spells CASSVAYRGDEQYF. CDR3 nucleotide sequence: TGTGCCAGCAGCGTAGCCTATAGGGGAGACGAGCAGTACTTC. Filled out from reference TRBV9 and TRBJ2-7, the complete variable domain reads DSGVTQTPKHLITATGQRVTLRCSPRSGDLSVYWYQQSLDQGLQFLIQYYNGEERAKGNILERFSAQQFPDLHSELNLSSLELGDSALYFCASSVAYRGDEQYFGPGTRLTVT.

This chain joins TRBV4-1 and TRBJ1-1; D uncertain. The germline V gene encodes CDR1 MGHRA and CDR2 YSYEKL. CDR3 length: 15 residues. Trimming removed 4 bases at V and 3 bases at J, with 15 bases between. The CDR3 DNA sequence: TGCGCCAGCAGCCGAGGACTTTCCGGGGACACTGAAGCTTTCTTT. Amino acid sequence: CASSRGLSGDTEAFF.

Only a few counts were recorded for this clone. The chain couples TRBV6-4 to TRBJ2-7, with TRBD1 matching 9 bases. Germline V gene lookup returns CDR1 MRHNA and CDR2 SNTAGT. With 6 bases clipped from V and 2 bases from J, the junction kept 8 bases outside the gene matches. The CDR3 has 15 residues. The CDR3 loop reads CASRARGTGPYEQYF. The CDR3 DNA sequence: TGTGCCAGCAGGGCGAGAGGGACAGGGCCCTACGAGCAGTACTTC.

The chain carries TRBV7-2 and TRBJ2-1; 14 bases are shared with TRBD2. The length of the CDR3 is 15 residues. Germline lookup yields CDR1 SGHTA and CDR2 FQGNSA. Trimming removed 3 bases from V and 10 bases from J; junction bases left unmatched: 5. The CDR3 DNA reads TGTGCCAGCAGCTTCACGGGACTAGCGGGGGTCGAGCAGTTCTTC. This translates into CASSFTGLAGVEQFF.

The V call is TRBV5-1, the J call TRBJ2-7, with D perhaps assigned TRBD1 or TRBD2 (5 bases each). Trimming took off 4 bases at V and 5 bases at J, with 16 bases between the two ends. CDR3 length: 14 amino acids. Germline V CDR1 and CDR2: SGHRS, YFSETQ. CDR3 nucleotides: TGCGCCAGCAGCGGGGGACCCGTCGGCCACGAGCAGTACTTC. Translation gives CASSGGPVGHEQYF. Drawing the rest from reference TRBV5-1 and TRBJ2-7, the complete variable domain is KAGVTQTPRYLIKTRGQQVTLSCSPISGHRSVSWYQQTPGQGLQFLFEYFSETQRNKGNFPGRFSGRQFSNSRSEMNVSTLELGDSALYLCASSGGPVGHEQYFGPGTRLTVT.

The CDR3 loop reads CASSQEGTGRRAEAFF. For the CDR3, the DNA is TGTGCCAGCAGCCAAGAGGGGACAGGGCGAAGAGCTGAAGCTTTCTTT. V is TRBV4-2 and J is TRBJ1-1; 9 nucleotides agree with TRBD1. Trimming cost V 0 bases and J 6 bases; bases outside gene matches: 8. Per germline, CDR1 LGHNA and CDR2 YNFKEQ. This CDR3 comprises 16 residues.

The genes are TRBV10-1 and TRBJ1-1; maybe TRBD1 (5 bases). CDR3 length: 14 amino acids. The germline V and J ends were trimmed by 4 bases and 1 base, with 10 bases remaining between them. Germline assignment: CDR1 WNHNN and CDR2 SYGVQD (reference sequence). In DNA form, the CDR3 reads TGCGCCAGCAGTGCGGGGGAGACGAACACTGAAGCTTTCTTT. Its translation is CASSAGETNTEAFF.

This clone is labeled large. The J gene is TRBJ1-1, the V gene TRBV6-5; the D gene is possibly TRBD1 (5 bases). The V gene lost 6 bases and the J gene lost 6 bases, with 14 bases spanning the gap. The CDR3 sequence is 13 residues long. Germline V gives CDR1 MNHEY, CDR2 SVGAGI. As DNA, the CDR3 is TGTGCCAGCAGCCTCCTCGGGGGAGCTGAAGCTTTCTTT. Translation gives CASSLLGGAEAFF.

This chain links TRBV14 with TRBJ2-7; the match to TRBD1 covers 12 bases. The CDR3 is made up of 15 amino acids. Germline lookup yields CDR1 SGHDN and CDR2 FVKESK. With V trimmed by 4 bases and J by 5 bases, 6 bases remained unmatched. CDR3 in DNA: TGTGCCAGCAGCCGCTCAGGGACAGGGGGCCACGAGCAGTACTTC. Its protein is CASSRSGTGGHEQYF.

The V gene is TRBV5-1, the J gene TRBJ2-1, with 13 bases identical to TRBD2. Germline V gene data show CDR1 as SGHRS and CDR2 as YFSETQ. The V and J ends lost 0 bases and 3 bases, in that order; junction bases with no gene match: 6. This CDR3 is built from 18 residues. This chain's CDR3 is CASSLGLAGGPLYNEQFF. The CDR3 DNA follows: TGCGCCAGCAGCTTGGGACTAGCGGGGGGCCCCCTCTACAATGAGCAGTTCTTC.

This rearrangement joins TRBV19 to TRBJ2-5, with 7 nucleotides matching TRBD2. The germline gives CDR1 LNHDA, CDR2 SQIVND (reference sequence). The CDR3 extends over 15 amino acids. Unmatched junction bases numbered 10, after V lost 5 bases and J lost 4 bases. In DNA, the CDR3 is TGTGCCAGTAGTCTGGGTGAAGCGGGGCGAGAGACCCAGTACTTC. As protein: CASSLGEAGRETQYF.

Points on this clone: One junction end disagrees with the germline gene, perhaps due to a read error. J is TRBJ1-2 and V is TRBV4-1, with 8 bases identical to TRBD1. From germline, CDR1 is MGHRA and CDR2 YSYEKL. This CDR3 contains 15 residues. The CDR3 sequence: CASSQAGYGAGGCTF. CDR3 nucleotide sequence: TGCGCCAGCAGCCAAGCAGGGTATGGGGCAGGGGGCTGCACCTTC.

This chain connects TRBV25-1 to TRBJ2-2, with D unresolved. Germline CDR1 is MGHDK and CDR2 is SYGVNS. Trimming removed 6 bases from V and 4 bases from J, with 6 bases in between. There are 12 residues in the CDR3. This chain's CDR3 is CASRWATGELFF. Written as DNA, the CDR3 is TGTGCCAGCAGGTGGGCCACCGGGGAGCTGTTTTTT.

This clone was observed a single time. The V gene is TRBV6-5, the J gene TRBJ1-3; 7 positions match TRBD1. The CDR3 has 13 amino acids. CDR1 is MNHEY, CDR2 SVGAGI, per germline. V shed 6 bases, J shed 9 bases, and the junction held 8 bases outside the gene matches. The CDR3 DNA reads as TGTGCCAGCAGCCCTGGACAGGTCAGCACCATATATTTT. As protein: CASSPGQVSTIYF.

This chain links TRBV19 with TRBJ2-1; 11 positions agree with TRBD2. After removal of 8 bases from V and 7 bases from J, the junction contained 7 bases not matched to a gene. The CDR3 is 14 amino acids. The germline V gene has CDR1 LNHDA and CDR2 SQIVND (reference sequence). The CDR3, as DNA: TGTGCCAGTCTTAGCGGGGGGGCCGGGAATGAGCAGTTCTTC. It is translated as CASLSGGAGNEQFF.

The gene calls are TRBV12-5 and TRBJ2-2; 11 nucleotides match TRBD1. The CDR3 has 15 residues. V shed 6 bases and J 6 bases; nucleotides not matched to a gene: 6. In germline, CDR1 is LGHNT, CDR2 FRNRAP. CDR3 residues: CASGAGQGVAGELFF. In DNA form, the CDR3 reads TGTGCTAGTGGAGCGGGACAGGGGGTGGCCGGGGAGCTGTTTTTT.

This sequence joins TRBV5-6 and TRBJ2-1; 9 positions match TRBD1. The CDR3 has 17 amino acids. Looked up from germline, CDR1 is SGHDT and CDR2 is YYEEEE. The V and J ends lost 3 bases and 7 bases, in that order; junction bases with no gene match: 14. CDR3: CASSWDPGTGNENEQFF. DNA for the CDR3: TGTGCCAGCAGCTGGGACCCGGGGACAGGGAACGAAAATGAGCAGTTCTTC.

This clone has only a few counts. The chain links TRBV5-4 to TRBJ2-7; no clear D. The CDR3 runs 14 residues. Per germline, CDR1 SGHNT and CDR2 YYREEE (reference sequence). Trimming removed 4 bases at V and 2 bases at J, with 13 bases between. The CDR3 sequence: CASSAMSSAYEQYF. DNA for the CDR3: TGTGCCAGCAGCGCAATGTCCTCCGCCTACGAGCAGTACTTC.